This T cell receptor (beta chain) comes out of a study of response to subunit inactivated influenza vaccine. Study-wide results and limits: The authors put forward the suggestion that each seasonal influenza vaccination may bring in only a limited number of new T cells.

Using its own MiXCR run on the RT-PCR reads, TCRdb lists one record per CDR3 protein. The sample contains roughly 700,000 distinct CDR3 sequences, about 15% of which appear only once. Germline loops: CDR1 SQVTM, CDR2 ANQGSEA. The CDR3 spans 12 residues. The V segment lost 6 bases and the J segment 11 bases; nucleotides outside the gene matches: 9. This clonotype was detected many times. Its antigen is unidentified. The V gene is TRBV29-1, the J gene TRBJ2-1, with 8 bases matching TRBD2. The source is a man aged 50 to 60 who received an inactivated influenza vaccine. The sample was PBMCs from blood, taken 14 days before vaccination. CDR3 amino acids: CSVGGGETKQFF. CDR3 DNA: TGCAGCGTCGGGGGGGGGGAAACAAAGCAGTTCTTC.